A selection of T cell receptor beta chains follows, all from one sample in a study of blood T cell repertoires in COVID-19. Produced via immunoSEQ multiplex PCR; TCRdb's table is partial and in-frame only. The table records 250,000 to 300,000 clones, roughly 87% of them present only once. Sequencing was done on a sample of peripheral blood. The receptors here all came from a woman aged 45-60 years who had recovered from COVID-19. CDR3s include the opening cysteine and the closing phenylalanine or tryptophan. Fields, in order: clone size, D gene, J gene, V gene, CDR3 protein, CDR3 DNA. A D gene is named only where the DNA matches it firmly. Size tells how often a clone was seen (once, few, many) or the class of an expanded clone, and some rows leave it out.

- | - | TRBJ1-1 | TRBV19 | CASSQGTKAFF | TGTGCCAGTAGTCAGGGTACCAAAGCTTTCTTT
- | TRBD1 | TRBJ1-1 | TRBV6-2/TRBV6-3 | CASSLYRGSTEAFF | TGTGCCAGCAGTTTGTACAGGGGGAGCACTGAAGCTTTCTTT
- | - | TRBJ1-4 | TRBV19 | CASSRAGATNEKLFF | TGTGCCAGTAGCCGAGCCGGTGCAACTAATGAAAAACTGTTTTTT
- | - | TRBJ1-5 | TRBV29-1 | CSVGHDQPQHF | TGCAGCGTGGGACATGATCAGCCCCAGCATTTT
- | TRBD1 | TRBJ1-5 | TRBV19 | CASSGTARQPQHF | TGTGCCAGTAGCGGGACAGCACGCCAGCCCCAGCATTTT
- | - | TRBJ1-2 | TRBV30 | CAWLGGINYGYTF | TGTGCCTGGCTCGGGGGGATAAACTATGGCTACACCTTC
- | - | TRBJ2-6 | TRBV21-1 | CASSKIPGWANVLTF | TGTGCCAGCAGCAAAATCCCGGGGTGGGCCAACGTCCTGACTTTC
- | TRBD1 | TRBJ1-2 | TRBV27 | CASSRGTAPYGYTF | TGTGCCAGCAGTAGGGGGACAGCTCCCTATGGCTACACCTTC
once | TRBD1 | TRBJ2-3 | TRBV4-2 | CASSQDKRTGGHADTQYF | TGTGCCAGCAGCCAAGATAAAAGGACAGGGGGCCATGCAGATACGCAGTATTTT
- | - | TRBJ2-1 | TRBV7-2 | CASSLEAGATAGEQFF | TGTGCCAGCAGCTTAGAGGCAGGGGCTACCGCCGGTGAGCAGTTCTTC
- | TRBD1 | TRBJ1-2 | TRBV9 | CASSEGTGFTYGYTF | TGTGCCAGCAGCGAGGGGACAGGGTTTACCTATGGCTACACCTTC
- | TRBD2 | TRBJ2-1 | TRBV5-1 | CASSLAKLAGGPVYYNEQFF | TGCGCCAGCAGCTTGGCCAAGCTAGCGGGGGGACCCGTCTACTACAATGAGCAGTTCTTC
- | - | TRBJ1-2 | TRBV27 | CASSLSIGTGNYGYTF | TGTGCCAGCAGTTTATCTATCGGGACTGGGAACTATGGCTACACCTTC
- | - | TRBJ1-1 | TRBV20-1 | CSASYWEDGTEAFF | TGCAGTGCTAGTTATTGGGAGGACGGCACTGAAGCTTTCTTT
- | - | TRBJ1-1 | TRBV9 | CASSLAGSNTEAFF | TGTGCCAGCAGCCTGGCGGGGTCGAACACTGAAGCTTTCTTT
- | - | TRBJ2-1 | TRBV9 | CASSVSPGLTNNEQFF | TGTGCCAGCAGCGTGTCCCCAGGGCTTACAAACAATGAGCAGTTCTTC
- | - | TRBJ2-1 | TRBV6-2/TRBV6-3 | CASSYTIESGGASYNEQFF | TGTGCCAGCAGTTACACGATCGAGTCTGGCGGGGCCTCCTACAATGAGCAGTTCTTC
- | TRBD2 | TRBJ2-7 | TRBV6-5 | CASSPGGQPWEQYF | TGTGCCAGCAGCCCGGGGGGGCAGCCCTGGGAGCAGTACTTC
- | - | TRBJ1-4 | TRBV9 | CASSTGAEEKLFF | TGTGCCAGCAGTACTGGGGCCGAGGAAAAACTGTTTTTT
- | TRBD2 | TRBJ2-3 | TRBV19 | CASSIPRGSGIPDTQYF | TGTGCCAGTAGTATCCCCAGGGGTAGCGGGATACCGGATACGCAGTATTTT
once | - | TRBJ2-5 | TRBV5-4 | CASSSGVGRGLLETQYF | TGTGCCAGCAGCTCCGGCGTCGGCAGGGGATTGTTAGAGACCCAGTACTTC
- | - | TRBJ1-3 | TRBV18 | CASSLFKQGPSSGNTIYF | TGTGCCAGCTCACTATTCAAACAGGGCCCAAGCTCTGGAAACACCATATATTTT
- | TRBD1 | TRBJ2-7 | TRBV5-4 | CASSSGQVAYEQYF | TGTGCCAGCAGCTCCGGACAGGTTGCCTACGAGCAGTACTTC
- | - | TRBJ1-2 | TRBV14 | CASSHTANYGYTF | TGTGCCAGCAGCCACACAGCTAACTATGGCTACACCTTC
- | TRBD1 | TRBJ1-5 | TRBV27 | CASSLTGVRQPQHF | TGTGCCAGCAGTTTAACAGGGGTTCGTCAGCCCCAGCATTTT
- | TRBD2 | TRBJ2-2 | TRBV7-6 | CASRWEGRGNTGELFF | TGTGCCAGCAGATGGGAAGGGAGGGGGAACACCGGGGAGCTGTTTTTT
- | - | TRBJ1-1 | TRBV5-1 | CASSLMDRNTEAFF | TGCGCCAGCAGCTTGATGGACAGGAACACTGAAGCTTTCTTT
- | - | TRBJ1-1 | TRBV9 | CASSHPIQGKVDTEAFF | TGTGCCAGCAGCCACCCCATTCAGGGTAAGGTAGACACTGAAGCTTTCTTT
- | TRBD1 | TRBJ1-2 | TRBV3-1/TRBV3-2 | CASSQPVSRDRVVYTF | TGTGCCAGCAGCCAGCCGGTGTCACGGGACAGGGTAGTCTACACCTTC
- | - | TRBJ1-6 | TRBV30 | CAWSGGDSPLHF | TGTGCCTGGAGTGGGGGGGATTCACCCCTCCACTTT
once | - | TRBJ2-1 | TRBV19 | CASSATGSSYNEQFF | TGTGCCAGTAGTGCTACAGGGAGCTCCTACAATGAGCAGTTCTTC
- | TRBD2 | TRBJ2-1 | TRBV9 | CASSAHGGAYNEQFF | TGTGCCAGCAGCGCTCACGGGGGGGCCTACAATGAGCAGTTCTTC